This T cell receptor (gamma chain) was observed in a study of Vδ1+ human thymocytes. The template was reverse-transcribed extracted RNA. The CDR3 regions were amplified by multiplex PCR from V-gene primers to a constant-region primer. TCRdb reprocessed the multiplex PCR reads through CATT. The table shows 9,000 or so gamma-chain clones, with 56% occurring only once. After alphabeta T cell depletion, CD3+ Vdelta1+ Vdelta2- thymocytes were sorted. Germline V lookup: CDR1 VTNTFY, CDR2 YDVSTARD (reference sequence). The CDR3 extends over 13 amino acids. J was trimmed by 11 bases and V by 3 bases; bases with no gene match: 13. The study's findings and limits: Thymic delta-chain repertoires held approximately 20% Vdelta2 sequences and few Vdelta3, despite high sort purity. Highly polyclonal TRG and TRD repertoires with Gaussian CDR3 length distributions appeared in thymus.

A note on this clone: What it binds is unknown.

The sequence derives from a girl less than two years old who had congenital heart surgery. V is TRGV3 and J is TRGJ1 or TRGJ2. The J gene, absent from TCRdb, was called here by matching the DNA to germline. The sample comprised Vdelta1+ gamma-delta thymocytes from the thymus. Subset of the sample: FACS-sorted CD3+ TCRalphabeta- TCRVdelta1+ TCRVdelta2- thymocytes. CDR3 sequence (DNA): TGTGCCACCTGGGACGCGCGGGATTGCGAGAAACTCTTT. It translates to CATWDARDCEKLF.